This passage covers 3 T cell receptor beta chains from one sample sequenced in a study of T cell clonality in common variable immunodeficiency. Profiling relied on immunoSEQ multiplex PCR, and the TCRdb table lists in-frame clones only, not all of them. This sample carries some 52,000 clones and no singletons, and around 3.7% goes to the top ten. Sequencing was done on a sample of peripheral blood mononuclear cells. The receptors derive from a person aged 18 to 75 in good health.

About this clone: The read falls 3 residues short of the CDR3 end, and the missing part is taken from the germline J gene. J is TRBJ2-7 and V is TRBV20-1; the match to TRBD1 covers 7 bases. V lost 7 bases to trimming and J lost 3 bases; unmatched junction nucleotides: 6. The CDR3 spans 12 residues. Germline-derived CDR1 and CDR2 are DFQATT and SNEGSKA (reference sequence). CDR3 residues: CSDRGSGYEQYF. CDR3 DNA (partial): TGCAGTGACAGGGGATCGGGCTACGAG.

This clone was seen ten or more times. The read halts 3 residues ahead of the CDR3 end, with the missing end drawn from the germline J gene. The chain has TRBV14 and TRBJ2-1; D is unclear. Germline-derived CDR1 and CDR2 are SGHDN and FVKESK. This CDR3 region has 15 residues. Trimming removed 4 bases from V and 0 bases from J, with 10 bases in between. CDR3 sequence: CASSLPPSSYNEQFF. CDR3 DNA (partial): TGTGCCAGCAGCCTACCACCTAGCTCCTACAATGAG.

This clone occurred many times. The CDR3 end falls 3 residues outside the read, so it is completed with the germline J gene. The V gene is TRBV5-1, the J gene TRBJ2-1; 7 nucleotides agree with TRBD2. This CDR3 spans 15 amino acids. The V gene end was trimmed by 4 bases and the J gene end by 6 bases; junction bases not matched to a gene: 10. CDR1 and CDR2 (germline): SGHRS, YFSETQ. The covered CDR3 bases are TGCGCCAGCAGCCCTTACGCTAGCGGAGCCAATGAG. Amino acid sequence: CASSPYASGANE. The whole CDR3 reads CASSPYASGANEQFF.